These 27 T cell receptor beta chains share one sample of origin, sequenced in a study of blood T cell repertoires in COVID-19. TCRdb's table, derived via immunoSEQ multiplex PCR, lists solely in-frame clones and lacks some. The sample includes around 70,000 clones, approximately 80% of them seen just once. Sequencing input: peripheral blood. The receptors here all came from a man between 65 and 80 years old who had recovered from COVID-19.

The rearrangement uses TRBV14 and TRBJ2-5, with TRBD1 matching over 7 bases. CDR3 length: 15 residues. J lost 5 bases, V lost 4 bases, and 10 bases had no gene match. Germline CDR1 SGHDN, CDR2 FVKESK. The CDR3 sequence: CASSPTPGQWETQYF. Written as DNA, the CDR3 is TGTGCCAGCAGCCCGACACCGGGACAGTGGGAGACCCAGTACTTC.

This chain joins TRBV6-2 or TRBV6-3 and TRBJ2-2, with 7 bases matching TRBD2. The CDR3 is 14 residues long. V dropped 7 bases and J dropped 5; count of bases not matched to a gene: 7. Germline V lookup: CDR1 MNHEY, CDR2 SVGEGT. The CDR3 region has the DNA TGTGCCAGCACCCCTAGCGGTCCTACCGGGGAGCTGTTTTTT. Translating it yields CASTPSGPTGELFF.

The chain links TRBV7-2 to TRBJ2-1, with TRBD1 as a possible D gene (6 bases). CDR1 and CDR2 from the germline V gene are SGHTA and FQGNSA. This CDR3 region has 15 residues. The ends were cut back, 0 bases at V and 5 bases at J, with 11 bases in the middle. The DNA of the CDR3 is TGTGCCAGCAGCTTAGCTTCCAGGGGTGACAATGAGCAGTTCTTC. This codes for CASSLASRGDNEQFF. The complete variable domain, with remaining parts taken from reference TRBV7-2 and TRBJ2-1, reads GAGVSQSPSNKVTEKGKDVELRCDPISGHTALYWYRQSLGQGLEFLIYFQGNSAPDKSGLPSDRFSAERTGGSVSTLTIQRTQQEDSAVYLCASSLASRGDNEQFFGPGTRLTVL.

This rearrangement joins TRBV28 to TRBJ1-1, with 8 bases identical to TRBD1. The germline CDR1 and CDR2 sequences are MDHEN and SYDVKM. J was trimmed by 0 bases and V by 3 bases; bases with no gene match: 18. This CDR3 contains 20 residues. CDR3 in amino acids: CASSFEEARTGSFMNTEAFF. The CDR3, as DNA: TGTGCCAGCAGTTTTGAGGAGGCGCGGACAGGGAGCTTTATGAACACTGAAGCTTTCTTT.

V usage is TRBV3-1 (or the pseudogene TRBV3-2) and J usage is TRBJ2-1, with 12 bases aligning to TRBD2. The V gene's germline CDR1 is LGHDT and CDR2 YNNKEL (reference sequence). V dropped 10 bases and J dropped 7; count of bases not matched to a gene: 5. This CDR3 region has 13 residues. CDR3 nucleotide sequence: TGTGCCACCCGGACTAGCGGGACGAATGAGCAGTTCTTC. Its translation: CATRTSGTNEQFF.

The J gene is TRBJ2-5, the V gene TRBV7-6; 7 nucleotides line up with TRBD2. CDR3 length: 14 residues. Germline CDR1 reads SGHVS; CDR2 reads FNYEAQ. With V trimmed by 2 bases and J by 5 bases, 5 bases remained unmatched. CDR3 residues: CASSLYEGGETQYF. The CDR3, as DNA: TGTGCCAGCAGCTTATACGAGGGAGGGGAGACCCAGTACTTC. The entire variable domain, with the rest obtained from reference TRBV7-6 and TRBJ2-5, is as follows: GAGVSQSPRYKVTKRGQDVALRCDPISGHVSLYWYRQALGQGPEFLTYFNYEAQQDKSGLPNDRFSAERPEGSISTLTIQRTEQRDSAMYRCASSLYEGGETQYFGPGTRLLVL.

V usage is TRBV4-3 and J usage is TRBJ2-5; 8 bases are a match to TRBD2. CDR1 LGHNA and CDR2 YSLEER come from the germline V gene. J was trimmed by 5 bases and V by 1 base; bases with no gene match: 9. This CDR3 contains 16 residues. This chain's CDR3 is CASSQGGVAGLETQYF. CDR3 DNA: TGCGCCAGCAGCCAAGGAGGGGTAGCGGGATTGGAGACCCAGTACTTC.

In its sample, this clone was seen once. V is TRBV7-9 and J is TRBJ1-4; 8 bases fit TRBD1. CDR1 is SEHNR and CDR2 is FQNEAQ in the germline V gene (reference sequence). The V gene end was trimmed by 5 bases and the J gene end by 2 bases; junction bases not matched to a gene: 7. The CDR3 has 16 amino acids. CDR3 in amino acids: CASSLGQGRTNEKLFF. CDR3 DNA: TGTGCCAGCAGCCTAGGACAGGGCCGGACTAATGAAAAACTGTTTTTT.

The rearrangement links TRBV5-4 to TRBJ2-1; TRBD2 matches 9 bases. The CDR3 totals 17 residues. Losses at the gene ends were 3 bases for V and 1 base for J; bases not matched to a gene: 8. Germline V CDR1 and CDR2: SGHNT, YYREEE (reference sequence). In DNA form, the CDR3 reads TGTGCCAGCAGCTCGTTCGTAGCGGGAGCATCCTACAATGAGCAGTTCTTC. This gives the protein CASSSFVAGASYNEQFF.

The CDR3 DNA sequence: TGTGCCAGCAGCTCTAGCGGGGGGCCGGGGGAGCAGTACTTC. Residues: CASSSSGGPGEQYF. The rearrangement joins TRBV7-2 to TRBJ2-7; TRBD2 matches at 11 bases. Germline lookup yields CDR1 SGHTA and CDR2 FQGNSA. This CDR3 is 14 amino acids long. J gave up 7 bases and V 4 bases, and 6 bases lay outside the gene matches.

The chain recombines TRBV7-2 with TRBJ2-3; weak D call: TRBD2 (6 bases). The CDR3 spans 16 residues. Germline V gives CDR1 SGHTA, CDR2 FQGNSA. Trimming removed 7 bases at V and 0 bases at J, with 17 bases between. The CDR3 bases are TGTGCCAGCACCCGGGGGAGGATGTCGAGCACAGATACGCAGTATTTT. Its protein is CASTRGRMSSTDTQYF.

Here the CDR3 DNA reads TGTGCCAGTAGTGTCAGGACAGGAGTGGACAATGAGCAGTTCTTC. As protein: CASSVRTGVDNEQFF. The rearrangement uses TRBV19 and TRBJ2-1, with TRBD1 matching over 7 bases. CDR3 length equals 15 residues. Trimming removed 5 bases from V and 5 bases from J; junction bases left unmatched: 9. Germline V lookup: CDR1 LNHDA, CDR2 SQIVND (reference sequence).

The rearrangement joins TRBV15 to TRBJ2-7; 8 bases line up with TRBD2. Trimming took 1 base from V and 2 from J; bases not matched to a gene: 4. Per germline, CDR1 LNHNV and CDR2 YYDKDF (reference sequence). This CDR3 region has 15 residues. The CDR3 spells CATSRAGGQTYEQYF. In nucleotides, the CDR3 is TGTGCCACCAGCAGAGCGGGGGGGCAGACCTACGAGCAGTACTTC.

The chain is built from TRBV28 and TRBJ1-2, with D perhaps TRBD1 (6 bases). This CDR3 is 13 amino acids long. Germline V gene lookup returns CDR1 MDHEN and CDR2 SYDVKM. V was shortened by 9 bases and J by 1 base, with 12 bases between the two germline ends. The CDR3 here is CASNRDYNYGYTF. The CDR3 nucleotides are TGTGCCAGTAACAGGGATTATAACTATGGCTACACCTTC.

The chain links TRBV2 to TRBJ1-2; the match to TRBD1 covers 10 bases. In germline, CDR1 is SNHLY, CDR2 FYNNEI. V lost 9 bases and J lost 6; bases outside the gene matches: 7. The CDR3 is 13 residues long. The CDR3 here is CARSGQGGNGYTF. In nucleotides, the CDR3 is TGTGCCAGATCTGGACAGGGGGGAAATGGCTACACCTTC.

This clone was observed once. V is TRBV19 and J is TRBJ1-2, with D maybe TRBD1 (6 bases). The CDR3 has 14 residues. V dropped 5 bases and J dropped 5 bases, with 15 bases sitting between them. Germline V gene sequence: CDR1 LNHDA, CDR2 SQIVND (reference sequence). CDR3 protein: CASSRPGHSYGYTF. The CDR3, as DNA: TGTGCCAGTAGTCGACCGGGACACAGTTATGGCTACACCTTC.

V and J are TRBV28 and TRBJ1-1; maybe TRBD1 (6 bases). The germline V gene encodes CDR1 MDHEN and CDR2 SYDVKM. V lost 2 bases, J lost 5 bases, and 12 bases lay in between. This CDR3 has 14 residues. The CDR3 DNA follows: TGTGCCAGCAGTTTAAACAGGGCGTCGACTGAAGCTTTCTTT. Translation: CASSLNRASTEAFF.

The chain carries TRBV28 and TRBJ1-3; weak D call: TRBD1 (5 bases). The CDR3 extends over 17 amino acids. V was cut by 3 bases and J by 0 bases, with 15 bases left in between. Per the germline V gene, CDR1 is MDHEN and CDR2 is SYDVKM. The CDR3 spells CASSFYVRGFSGNTIYF. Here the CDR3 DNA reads TGTGCCAGCAGTTTTTACGTAAGGGGTTTCTCTGGAAACACCATATATTTT.

In nucleotides, the CDR3 is TGTGCCAGCAGTTACTCTACAGGGGGCCCCTACGAGCAGTACTTC. This translates into CASSYSTGGPYEQYF. The chain is built from TRBV6-5 and TRBJ2-7; 9 bases map to TRBD1. The CDR3 sequence is 15 residues long. Germline loops: CDR1 MNHEY, CDR2 SVGAGI. V lost 0 bases and J lost 2; bases outside the gene matches: 2.

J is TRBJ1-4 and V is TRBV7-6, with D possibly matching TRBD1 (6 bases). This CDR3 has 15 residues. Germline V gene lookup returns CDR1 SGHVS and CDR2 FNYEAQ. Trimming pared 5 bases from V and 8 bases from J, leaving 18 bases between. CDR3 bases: TGTGCCAGCAGCCCCACAGGGTTTTCCAAGGAAAAACTGTTTTTT. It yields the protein CASSPTGFSKEKLFF.

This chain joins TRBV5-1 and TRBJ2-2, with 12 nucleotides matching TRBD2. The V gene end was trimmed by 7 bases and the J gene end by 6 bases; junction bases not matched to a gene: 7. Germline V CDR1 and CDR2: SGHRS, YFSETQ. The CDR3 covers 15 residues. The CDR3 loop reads CASRRTSGVAGELFF. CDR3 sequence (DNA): TGCGCCAGCCGGAGGACTAGCGGGGTGGCCGGGGAGCTGTTTTTT.

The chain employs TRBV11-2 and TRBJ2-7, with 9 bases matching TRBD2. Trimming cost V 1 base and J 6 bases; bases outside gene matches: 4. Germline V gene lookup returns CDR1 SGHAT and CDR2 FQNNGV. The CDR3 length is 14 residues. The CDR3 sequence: CASSLGTSALEQYF. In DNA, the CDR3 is TGTGCCAGCAGCTTAGGGACTAGCGCTCTCGAGCAGTACTTC.

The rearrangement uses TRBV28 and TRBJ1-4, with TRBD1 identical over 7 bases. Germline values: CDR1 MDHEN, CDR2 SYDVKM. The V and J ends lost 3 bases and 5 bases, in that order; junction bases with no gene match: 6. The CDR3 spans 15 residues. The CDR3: CASSFKGQWNEKLFF. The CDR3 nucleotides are TGTGCCAGCAGTTTTAAGGGACAGTGGAATGAAAAACTGTTTTTT.

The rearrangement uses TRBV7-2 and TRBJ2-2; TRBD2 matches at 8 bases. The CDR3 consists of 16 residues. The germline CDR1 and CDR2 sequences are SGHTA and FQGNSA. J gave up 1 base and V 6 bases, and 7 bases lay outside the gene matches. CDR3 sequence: CASSQRERGNTGELFF. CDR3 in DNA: TGTGCCAGCAGTCAGCGGGAGCGCGGGAACACCGGGGAGCTGTTTTTT. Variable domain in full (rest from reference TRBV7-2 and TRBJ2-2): GAGVSQSPSNKVTEKGKDVELRCDPISGHTALYWYRQSLGQGLEFLIYFQGNSAPDKSGLPSDRFSAERTGGSVSTLTIQRTQQEDSAVYLCASSQRERGNTGELFFGEGSRLTVL.

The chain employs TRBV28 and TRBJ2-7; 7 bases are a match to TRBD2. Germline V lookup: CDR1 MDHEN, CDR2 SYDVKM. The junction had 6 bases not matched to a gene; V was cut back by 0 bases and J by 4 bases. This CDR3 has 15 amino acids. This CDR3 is CASSLWGGSSYEQYF. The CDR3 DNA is TGTGCCAGCAGTTTATGGGGGGGGTCCTCATACGAGCAGTACTTC. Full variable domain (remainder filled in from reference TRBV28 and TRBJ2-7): DVKVTQSSRYLVKRTGEKVFLECVQDMDHENMFWYRQDPGLGLRLIYFSYDVKMKEKGDIPEGYSVSREKKERFSLILESASTNQTSMYLCASSLWGGSSYEQYFGPGTRLTVT.

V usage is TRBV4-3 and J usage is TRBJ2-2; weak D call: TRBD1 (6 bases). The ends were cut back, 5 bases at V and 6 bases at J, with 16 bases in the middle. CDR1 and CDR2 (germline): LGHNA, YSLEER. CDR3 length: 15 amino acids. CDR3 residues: CASSVNPRGAGELFF. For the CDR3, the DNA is TGCGCCAGCAGCGTAAACCCCAGGGGAGCCGGGGAGCTGTTTTTT.

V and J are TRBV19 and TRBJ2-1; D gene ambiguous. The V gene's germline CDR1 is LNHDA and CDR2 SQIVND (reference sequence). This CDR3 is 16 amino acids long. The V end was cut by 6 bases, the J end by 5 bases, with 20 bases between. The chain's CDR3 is CASSPLAEMLNNEQFF. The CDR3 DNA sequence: TGTGCCAGTAGCCCCTTGGCGGAGATGCTGAACAATGAGCAGTTCTTC.